This passage covers 2 T cell receptor beta chains from one sample sequenced in a study of blood T cell repertoires in COVID-19. Profiled with immunoSEQ multiplex PCR; TCRdb holds only in-frame clones, not every one. The sample includes about 260,000 clones, 70% to 90% seen only once; the top ten take 0.7%. What was sequenced was peripheral blood. These receptors all come from a human donor in a cohort sampled during active COVID-19.

This rearrangement joins TRBV4-1 to TRBJ2-7; D may be TRBD1 (5 bases). V lost 10 bases and J 5 bases, leaving 12 bases between the germline ends. Germline V gene sequence: CDR1 MGHRA, CDR2 YSYEKL. This CDR3 contains 11 residues. The CDR3 region is CATDQGNEQYF. CDR3 in DNA: TGCGCCACCGATCAGGGAAACGAGCAGTACTTC.

The V gene is TRBV12-5, the J gene TRBJ2-2, with 8 bases that match TRBD1. V was clipped by 1 base and J by 5 bases; unmatched bases: 9. Germline V gene sequence: CDR1 LGHNT, CDR2 FRNRAP. This CDR3 region has 17 residues. CDR3 in amino acids: CASGLARQGSRTGELFF. CDR3 nucleotides: TGTGCTAGTGGTTTGGCCCGACAGGGGTCGAGAACCGGGGAGCTGTTTTTT.